This T cell receptor beta chain stems from a study of cytomegalovirus exposure and HLA in healthy donors. Vbeta (60) and Jbeta (13) primers were used in the PCR. Generated by immunoSEQ multiplex PCR, the TCRdb table keeps only in-frame clones and is missing some. The table includes under 200,000 clones, over 70% detected once. V dropped 2 bases and J dropped 4 bases, with 13 bases sitting between them. In germline, CDR1 is SGHRS, CDR2 YFSETQ. The CDR3 is 15 residues long. The sample was PBMCs. V and J are TRBV5-1 and TRBJ2-1, with D possibly TRBD1 on 6 matching bases. This TCR came from a man between 35 and 55 years old in good health and CMV-seronegative. The CDR3 is CASSLLARGYNEQFF. CDR3 coding DNA: TGCGCCAGCAGCTTATTGGCCAGGGGATACAATGAGCAGTTCTTC. Variable domain in full (rest from reference TRBV5-1 and TRBJ2-1): KAGVTQTPRYLIKTRGQQVTLSCSPISGHRSVSWYQQTPGQGLQFLFEYFSETQRNKGNFPGRFSGRQFSNSRSEMNVSTLELGDSALYLCASSLLARGYNEQFFGPGTRLTVL.